This entry is about one T cell receptor (beta chain). Its target is not known. This sample was taken from a study of cytomegalovirus exposure and HLA in healthy donors. CDR1 is SGHRS and CDR2 is YFSETQ in the germline V gene. After removal of 7 bases from V and 4 bases from J, the junction contained 12 bases not matched to a gene. The length of the CDR3 is 15 residues. Regarding the study as a whole: Most sequenced TCRs were rare (though some public TCRs occurred in many donors). Approximately 160 TCR beta chains were listed as cytomegalovirus-associated. Three chains tied to CMV proved CMV antigen-specific in vitro. It was reportedly the case that the classifier diagnosed cytomegalovirus status with high specificity and sensitivity.

TCRdb's copy holds only in-frame clones and misses some; the assay was immunoSEQ multiplex PCR. Of approximately 110,000 clones listed, 94% are singletons. The TCR originated in a woman younger than 30 in good health and CMV-seronegative. The J gene is TRBJ1-1, the V gene TRBV5-1, with 8 bases fitting TRBD1. The material sequenced was PBMCs. The CDR3 sequence: CASSVQGALGTEAFF. The DNA for the CDR3 is TGCGCCAGCTCAGTTCAGGGGGCACTGGGCACTGAAGCTTTCTTT.